This TCR beta chain derives from a study of blood T cell repertoires in COVID-19. Study-wide background: Sample material is recorded as cDNA or gDNA derived from T cells, B-cell-depleted T cells, or PBMCs.

The sample holds a few counts of this clone. Some clones are missing from TCRdb's copy, which holds only in-frame ones; the method was immunoSEQ multiplex PCR. Here the sample spans under 250,000 clones, nearly 85% being singletons. This CDR3 has 15 residues. V dropped 9 bases and J dropped 3 bases, with 18 bases sitting between them. Germline values: CDR1 WNHNN, CDR2 SYGVQD (reference sequence). V gene TRBV10-1 combines with J gene TRBJ1-3, with unresolved D. The source is a human donor in a cohort sampled during active COVID-19. The specimen was peripheral blood. In DNA form, the CDR3 reads TGCGCCAGTCAAGAGATGCGGTTGTATGGAAACACCATATATTTT. It codes for CASQEMRLYGNTIYF.